These 15 T cell receptor beta chains were sequenced from one sample in a study of shared clonotypes between healthy human individuals. The protocol was immunoSEQ multiplex PCR, while the TCRdb copy is restricted to in-frame clones and leaves out a portion. The sample holds 2 million to 2.5 million clones; under 95% are singletons and the top ten take around 0.4%. Specimen: naive CD4+ T cells from PBMCs. Subset in this sample: CD45RA+ positively selected. These receptors were collected from a man younger than 35 in good health. Some clones in this sample may be carry-over from other donors' samples.

J is TRBJ2-1 and V is TRBV11-2; a weak D match, TRBD1 (6 bases). Germline V gene lookup returns CDR1 SGHAT and CDR2 FQNNGV. V shed 3 bases and J shed 8 bases, with 11 bases lying between them. The CDR3 totals 13 residues. CDR3 DNA sequence: TGTGCCAGCAGCTTTTCAGGGGTCGATGAGCAGTTCTTC. Translating gives CASSFSGVDEQFF. The complete variable domain, with remaining parts taken from reference TRBV11-2 and TRBJ2-1, reads EAGVAQSPRYKIIEKRQSVAFWCNPISGHATLYWYQQILGQGPKLLIQFQNNGVVDDSQLPKDRFSAERLKGVDSTLKIQPAKLEDSAVYLCASSFSGVDEQFFGPGTRLTVL.

The V and J genes are TRBV15 and TRBJ2-6; no reliable D call. The CDR3 runs to 17 residues. V was shortened by 0 bases and J by 4 bases, with 13 bases between the two germline ends. Germline V gives CDR1 LNHNV, CDR2 YYDKDF (reference sequence). CDR3 residues: CATSRDLGRSGANVLTF. The CDR3 nucleotides read TGTGCCACCAGCAGAGATCTGGGCCGCTCCGGGGCCAACGTCCTGACTTTC.

The chain employs TRBV7-3 and TRBJ2-3, with D perhaps TRBD1 (6 bases). The germline CDR1 and CDR2 sequences are SGHTA and FQGTGA. The V and J ends lost 5 bases and 1 base respectively, with 10 bases between them. The length of the CDR3 is 14 residues. Here the CDR3 DNA reads TGTGCCAGCAGCCTCGGACAGCGCACAGATACGCAGTATTTT. Translated, it gives CASSLGQRTDTQYF. The whole variable domain, remainder taken from reference TRBV7-3 and TRBJ2-3, is GAGVSQTPSNKVTEKGKYVELRCDPISGHTALYWYRQSLGQGPEFLIYFQGTGAADDSGLPNDRFFAVRPEGSVSTLKIQRTERGDSAVYLCASSLGQRTDTQYFGPGTRLTVL.

This sequence joins TRBV6-5 and TRBJ1-1; D may be TRBD1 (6 bases). The CDR3 is 13 residues long. Between the trimmed V and J ends, which lost 0 bases and 11 bases, there was a span of 13 bases. CDR1 and CDR2 from the germline V gene are MNHEY and SVGAGI. This chain's CDR3 is CASSYSGGLVAFF. CDR3 in DNA: TGTGCCAGCAGTTACTCAGGGGGTTTGGTCGCTTTCTTT.

The chain combines TRBV7-9 with TRBJ1-1; D is ambiguous. The CDR3 has 11 residues. Trimming took off 4 bases at V and 11 bases at J, with 11 bases between the two ends. The germline V gene has CDR1 SEHNR and CDR2 FQNEAQ (reference sequence). CDR3 nucleotides: TGTGCCAGCAGCTCAGGACGCGCCGCTTTCTTT. Translated, it gives CASSSGRAAFF. Filled out from reference TRBV7-9 and TRBJ1-1, the complete variable domain reads DTGVSQNPRHKITKRGQNVTFRCDPISEHNRLYWYRQTLGQGPEFLTYFQNEAQLEKSRLLSDRFSAERPKGSFSTLEIQRTEQGDSAMYLCASSSGRAAFFGQGTRLTVV.

The CDR3 DNA sequence: TGTGCCAGCAGTGGGGCGGACAGGGGGCATCAGCCCCAGCATTTT. Its translation: CASSGADRGHQPQHF. This chain connects TRBV6-1 to TRBJ1-5; 11 bases agree with TRBD1. The CDR3 is 15 residues long. Germline loops: CDR1 MNHNS, CDR2 SASEGT. The V segment lost 4 bases and the J segment 5 bases; nucleotides outside the gene matches: 4.

CDR3 bases: TGCAGCGTTGACCCCGACAGGAACGACATGAACACTGAAGCTTTCTTT. It encodes CSVDPDRNDMNTEAFF. This chain joins TRBV29-1 and TRBJ1-1; possibly TRBD1 for D (6 bases). CDR3 length: 16 residues. Trimming stripped 3 bases from V and 0 bases from J, with 17 bases between. Germline loops: CDR1 SQVTM, CDR2 ANQGSEA.

Turning to this clone: Other nucleotide sequences in the sample specify the same CDR3. The rearrangement uses TRBV7-3 and TRBJ2-2, with D unresolved. Germline CDR1 and CDR2: SGHTA and FQGTGA. This CDR3 comprises 13 residues. Trimming stripped 0 bases from V and 8 bases from J, with 7 bases between. In DNA form, the CDR3 reads TGTGCCAGCAGCTTAACAGGACCGGGGGAGCTGTTTTTT. Amino acids: CASSLTGPGELFF.

J is TRBJ2-1 and V is TRBV14; 10 nucleotides line up with TRBD1. The CDR3 runs to 16 residues. CDR1 and CDR2 from the germline V gene are SGHDN and FVKESK. V dropped 4 bases and J dropped 5; count of bases not matched to a gene: 8. Here the CDR3 reads CASSPPWTGGDNEQFF. In DNA, the CDR3 is TGTGCCAGCAGCCCGCCTTGGACAGGGGGAGACAATGAGCAGTTCTTC.

Concerning this clone itself: This sample also contains other DNA sequences that code for the same CDR3. The CDR3 loop reads CASSLEQRNTEAFF. The CDR3 DNA reads as TGTGCCAGCAGTTTAGAACAGCGGAACACTGAAGCTTTCTTT. The chain has TRBV28 and TRBJ1-1; D gene uncertain. From germline, CDR1 is MDHEN and CDR2 SYDVKM. The CDR3 runs to 14 residues. V lost 2 bases and J 1 base, leaving 8 bases between the germline ends.

V usage is TRBV28 and J usage is TRBJ1-5, with TRBD1 matching over 7 bases. The CDR3 spans 16 residues. Trimming cost V 2 bases and J 0 bases; bases outside gene matches: 4. CDR1 is MDHEN, CDR2 SYDVKM, per germline. CDR3 nucleotides: TGTGCCAGCAGTTTAGACAGGGCTAATAGCAATCAGCCCCAGCATTTT. Encoded protein: CASSLDRANSNQPQHF.

The chain uses TRBV5-1 and TRBJ2-1; possible D gene TRBD1, 6 bases. Germline CDR1 reads SGHRS; CDR2 reads YFSETQ. V was clipped by 4 bases and J by 9 bases, with 20 bases between them. The CDR3 is 15 residues long. The CDR3 loop is CASSIISGTGLEQFF. The CDR3 DNA reads TGCGCCAGCAGCATTATCTCGGGCACAGGGCTTGAGCAGTTCTTC.

The chain links TRBV11-2 to TRBJ2-5, with unresolved D. With 4 bases removed from V and 0 bases from J, the gap between germline ends came to 6 bases. CDR3 length: 13 amino acids. Germline V lookup: CDR1 SGHAT, CDR2 FQNNGV. The CDR3 loop is CASSSANQETQYF. The CDR3 DNA sequence: TGTGCCAGCAGCTCAGCGAACCAAGAGACCCAGTACTTC.

The CDR3 DNA reads as TGTGCCAGCAGCTTAACGTTGACCTTCACCGGGGAGCTGTTTTTT. This codes for CASSLTLTFTGELFF. V usage is TRBV7-3 and J usage is TRBJ2-2; no firm D call. Per the germline V gene, CDR1 is SGHTA and CDR2 is FQGTGA. The CDR3 covers 15 residues. Between the trimmed V and J ends, which lost 0 bases and 4 bases, there was a span of 9 bases.

The V gene is TRBV14, the J gene TRBJ1-1; D remains ambiguous. The germline V gene has CDR1 SGHDN and CDR2 FVKESK. The CDR3 extends over 17 amino acids. Trimming left V 1 base short and J 3 bases short, with 18 bases between. CDR3 coding DNA: TGTGCCAGCAGCCAAGTCCGGGGAAGCGGTGAGGACACTGAAGCTTTCTTT. This gives the protein CASSQVRGSGEDTEAFF. Filled out from reference TRBV14 and TRBJ1-1, the complete variable domain reads EAGVTQFPSHSVIEKGQTVTLRCDPISGHDNLYWYRRVMGKEIKFLLHFVKESKQDESGMPNNRFLAERTGGTYSTLKVQPAELEDSGVYFCASSQVRGSGEDTEAFFGQGTRLTVV.